This TCR beta chain derives from a study of regulatory T cells in long-lasting Graves disease. Points from the study as a whole: With 2,741 shared public clonotypes, persistent patients exceeded new patients, who shared about a thousand.

Time point of the sample: persistent/refractory GD, antithyroid drugs over 5 years with positive TRAb. There was RNA extracted from PBMCs, and the TCR library was made from it. The authors drew patients from an endocrinology department in Xi'an, China. This clonotype has more than one count but fewer than ten. Antigen: not known. HTBI primers from iRepertoire and Arm-PCR of CDR3 regions yielded the TCR beta libraries. TCRdb passed the multiplex PCR reads through MiXCR, listing each CDR3 protein once. The sample has more than 650,000 distinct CDR3 sequences, approximately 31% seen once; the top ten hold 40% to 50%. The sequencing here drew on peripheral blood mononuclear cells (PBMCs), taken when the disease was refractory, from a patient treated with antithyroid drugs. The TCR was taken from a female donor with Graves disease.

The DNA for the CDR3 is TGTGCCAGCAGCATTACAGGGCCTGGAAACACCATATATTTT. The encoded protein is CASSITGPGNTIYF. This chain connects TRBV6-1 to TRBJ1-3; a possible D gene is TRBD1 (6 bases). Germline V gene lookup returns CDR1 MNHNS and CDR2 SASEGT. This CDR3 comprises 14 residues. The V end was cut by 6 bases, the J end by 2 bases, with 11 bases between.